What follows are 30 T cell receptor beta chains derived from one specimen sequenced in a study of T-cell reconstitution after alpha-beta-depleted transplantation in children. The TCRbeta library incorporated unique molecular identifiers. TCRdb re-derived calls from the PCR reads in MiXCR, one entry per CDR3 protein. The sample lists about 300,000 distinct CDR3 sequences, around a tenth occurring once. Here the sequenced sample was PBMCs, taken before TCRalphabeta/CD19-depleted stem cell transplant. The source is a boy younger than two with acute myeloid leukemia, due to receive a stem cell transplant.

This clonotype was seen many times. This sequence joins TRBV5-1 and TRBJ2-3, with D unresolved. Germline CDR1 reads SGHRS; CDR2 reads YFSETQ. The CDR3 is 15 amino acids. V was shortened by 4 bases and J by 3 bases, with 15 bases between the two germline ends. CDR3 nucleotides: TGCGCCAGCAGCCAGGAGACTCCTATAACAGATACGCAGTATTTT. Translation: CASSQETPITDTQYF.

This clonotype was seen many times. CDR3 DNA: TGCGCCAGCAGCTTCCGGGACCCGTCCTACGAGCAGTACTTC. It is translated as CASSFRDPSYEQYF. J is TRBJ2-7 and V is TRBV5-1; the D call may be TRBD1 or TRBD2 (5 bases each). Trimming took off 2 bases at V and 1 base at J, with 10 bases between the two ends. The V gene's germline CDR1 is SGHRS and CDR2 YFSETQ. The CDR3 consists of 14 residues.

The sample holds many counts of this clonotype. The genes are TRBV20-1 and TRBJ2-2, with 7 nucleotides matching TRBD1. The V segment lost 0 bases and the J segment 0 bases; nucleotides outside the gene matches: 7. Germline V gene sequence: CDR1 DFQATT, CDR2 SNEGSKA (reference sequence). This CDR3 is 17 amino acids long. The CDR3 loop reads CSAREIQGQTNTGELFF. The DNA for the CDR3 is TGCAGTGCTAGAGAGATTCAGGGACAGACGAACACCGGGGAGCTGTTTTTT.

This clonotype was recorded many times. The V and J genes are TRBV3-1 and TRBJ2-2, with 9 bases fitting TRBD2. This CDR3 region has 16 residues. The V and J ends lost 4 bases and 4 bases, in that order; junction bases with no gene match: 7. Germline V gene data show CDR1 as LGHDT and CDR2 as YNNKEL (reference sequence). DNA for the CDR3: TGTGCCAGCAGCCCCGAGGTAGCGGGGGCCACCGGGGAGCTGTTTTTT. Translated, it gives CASSPEVAGATGELFF.

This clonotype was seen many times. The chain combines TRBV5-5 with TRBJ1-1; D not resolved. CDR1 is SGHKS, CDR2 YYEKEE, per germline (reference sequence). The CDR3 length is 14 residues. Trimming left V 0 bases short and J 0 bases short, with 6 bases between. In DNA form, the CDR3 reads TGTGCCAGCAGCTTGGGGAGTTTGAACACTGAAGCTTTCTTT. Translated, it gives CASSLGSLNTEAFF. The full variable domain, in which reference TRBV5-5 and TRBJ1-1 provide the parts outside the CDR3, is DAGVTQSPTHLIKTRGQQVTLRCSPISGHKSVSWYQQVLGQGPQFIFQYYEKEERGRGNFPDRFSARQFPNYSSELNVNALLLGDSALYLCASSLGSLNTEAFFGQGTRLTVV.

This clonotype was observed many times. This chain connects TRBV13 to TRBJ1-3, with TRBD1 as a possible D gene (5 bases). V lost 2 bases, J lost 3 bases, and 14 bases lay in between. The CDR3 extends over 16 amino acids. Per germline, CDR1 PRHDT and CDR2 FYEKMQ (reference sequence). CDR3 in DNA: TGTGCCAGCAGCTTAAATGTTGACAGTGGTGGAAACACCATATATTTT. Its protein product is CASSLNVDSGGNTIYF.

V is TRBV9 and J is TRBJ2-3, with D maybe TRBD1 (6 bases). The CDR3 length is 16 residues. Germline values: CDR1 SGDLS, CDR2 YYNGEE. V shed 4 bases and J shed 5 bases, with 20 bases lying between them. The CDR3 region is CASSPTFWGPGDTQYF. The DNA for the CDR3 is TGTGCCAGCAGCCCAACCTTTTGGGGGCCGGGAGATACGCAGTATTTT.

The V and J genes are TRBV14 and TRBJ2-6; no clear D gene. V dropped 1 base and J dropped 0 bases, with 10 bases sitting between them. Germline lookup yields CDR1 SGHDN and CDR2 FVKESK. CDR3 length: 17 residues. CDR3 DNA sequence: TGTGCCAGCAGCCAAGTAGCAAGCCTCTCTGGGGCCAACGTCCTGACTTTC. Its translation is CASSQVASLSGANVLTF. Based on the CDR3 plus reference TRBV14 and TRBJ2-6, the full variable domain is EAGVTQFPSHSVIEKGQTVTLRCDPISGHDNLYWYRRVMGKEIKFLLHFVKESKQDESGMPNNRFLAERTGGTYSTLKVQPAELEDSGVYFCASSQVASLSGANVLTFGAGSRLTVL.

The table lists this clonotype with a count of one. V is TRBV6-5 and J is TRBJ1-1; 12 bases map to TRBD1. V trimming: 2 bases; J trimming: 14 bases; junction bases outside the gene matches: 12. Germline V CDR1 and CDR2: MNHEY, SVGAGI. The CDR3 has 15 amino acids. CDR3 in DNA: TGTGCCAGCAGTTACCCGAGCGGGACAGGGGGCGTTAAGTTCTTT. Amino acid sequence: CASSYPSGTGGVKFF.

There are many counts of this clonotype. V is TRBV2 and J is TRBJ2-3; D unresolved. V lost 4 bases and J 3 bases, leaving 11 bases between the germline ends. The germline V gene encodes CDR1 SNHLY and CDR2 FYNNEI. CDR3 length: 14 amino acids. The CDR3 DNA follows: TGTGCCAGCAGTGGACTCTACGGTACAGATACGCAGTATTTT. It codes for CASSGLYGTDTQYF. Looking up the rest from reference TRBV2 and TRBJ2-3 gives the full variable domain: EPEVTQTPSHQVTQMGQEVILRCVPISNHLYFYWYRQILGQKVEFLVSFYNNEISEKSEIFDDQFSVERPDGSNFTLKIRSTKLEDSAMYFCASSGLYGTDTQYFGPGTRLTVL.

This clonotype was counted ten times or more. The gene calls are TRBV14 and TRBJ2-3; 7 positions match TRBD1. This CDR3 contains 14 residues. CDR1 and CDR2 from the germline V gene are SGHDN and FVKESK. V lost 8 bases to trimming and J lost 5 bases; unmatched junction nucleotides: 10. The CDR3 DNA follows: TGTGCCAGCCGATCTGACAGGGCTAGAGATACGCAGTATTTT. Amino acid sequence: CASRSDRARDTQYF.

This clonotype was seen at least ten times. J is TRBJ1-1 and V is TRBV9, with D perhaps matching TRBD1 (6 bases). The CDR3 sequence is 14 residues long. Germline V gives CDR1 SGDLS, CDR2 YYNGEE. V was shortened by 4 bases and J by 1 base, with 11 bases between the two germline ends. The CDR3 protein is CASSTGQSNTEAFF. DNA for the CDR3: TGTGCCAGCAGCACCGGACAGTCGAACACTGAAGCTTTCTTT.

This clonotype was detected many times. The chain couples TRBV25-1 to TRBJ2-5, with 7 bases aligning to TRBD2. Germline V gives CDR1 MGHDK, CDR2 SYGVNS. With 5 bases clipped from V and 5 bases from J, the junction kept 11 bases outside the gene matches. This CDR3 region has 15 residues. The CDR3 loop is CASSSKREGGETQYF. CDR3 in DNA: TGTGCCAGCAGTTCGAAGCGGGAAGGAGGGGAGACCCAGTACTTC.

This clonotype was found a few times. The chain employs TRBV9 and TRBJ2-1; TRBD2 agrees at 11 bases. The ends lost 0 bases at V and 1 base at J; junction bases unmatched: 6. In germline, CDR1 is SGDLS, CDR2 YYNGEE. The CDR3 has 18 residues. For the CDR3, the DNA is TGTGCCAGCAGCGTAGTTGGGGGGACTAGCGGATCCTACAATGAGCAGTTCTTC. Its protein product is CASSVVGGTSGSYNEQFF.

Here the CDR3 reads CASSPRRGPYTGELFF. The CDR3 DNA reads TGTGCCAGCTCACCCCGACGGGGGCCCTACACCGGGGAGCTGTTTTTT. This sequence joins TRBV18 and TRBJ2-2; tentatively, D is TRBD1 or TRBD2 (6 bases each). The V gene lost 3 bases and the J gene lost 3 bases, with 14 bases spanning the gap. Germline CDR1 KGHSH, CDR2 LQKENI. The CDR3 has 16 amino acids. Full variable domain (remainder filled in from reference TRBV18 and TRBJ2-2): NAGVMQNPRHLVRRRGQEARLRCSPMKGHSHVYWYRQLPEEGLKFMVYLQKENIIDESGMPKERFSAEFPKEGPSILRIQQVVRGDSAAYFCASSPRRGPYTGELFFGEGSRLTVL.

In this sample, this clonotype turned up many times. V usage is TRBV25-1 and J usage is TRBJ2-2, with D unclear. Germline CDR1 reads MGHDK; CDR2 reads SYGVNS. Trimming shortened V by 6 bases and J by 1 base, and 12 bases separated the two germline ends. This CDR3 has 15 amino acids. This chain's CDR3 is CASSLGGWNTGELFF. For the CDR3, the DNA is TGTGCCAGCAGCCTTGGCGGTTGGAACACCGGGGAGCTGTTTTTT.

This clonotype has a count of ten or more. The CDR3 nucleotides read TGCAGCGTTCTGGACTTTGCTAATGAAAAACTGTTTTTT. Translated: CSVLDFANEKLFF. This chain joins TRBV29-1 and TRBJ1-4; D unclear. Trimming removed 5 bases at V and 3 bases at J, with 10 bases between. The CDR3 runs to 13 residues. The V gene's germline CDR1 is SQVTM and CDR2 ANQGSEA. The entire variable domain, with the rest obtained from reference TRBV29-1 and TRBJ1-4, is as follows: SAVISQKPSRDICQRGTSLTIQCQVDSQVTMMFWYRQQPGQSLTLIATANQGSEATYESGFVIDKFPISRPNLTFSTLTVSNMSPEDSSIYLCSVLDFANEKLFFGSGTQLSVL.

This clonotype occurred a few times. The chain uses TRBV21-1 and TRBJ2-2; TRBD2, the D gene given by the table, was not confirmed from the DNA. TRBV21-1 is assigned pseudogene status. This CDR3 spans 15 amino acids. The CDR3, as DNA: TGTGCCAGCAGCAAACTAGCGGTAAACACCGGGGAGCTGTTTTTT. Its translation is CASSKLAVNTGELFF.

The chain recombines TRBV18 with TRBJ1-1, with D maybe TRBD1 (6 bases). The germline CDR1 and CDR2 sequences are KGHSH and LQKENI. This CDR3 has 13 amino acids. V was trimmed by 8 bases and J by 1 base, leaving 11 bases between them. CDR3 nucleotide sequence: TGTGCCAGCCTACAGGGCCCGAACACTGAAGCTTTCTTT. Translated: CASLQGPNTEAFF. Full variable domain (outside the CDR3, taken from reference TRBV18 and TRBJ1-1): NAGVMQNPRHLVRRRGQEARLRCSPMKGHSHVYWYRQLPEEGLKFMVYLQKENIIDESGMPKERFSAEFPKEGPSILRIQQVVRGDSAAYFCASLQGPNTEAFFGQGTRLTVV.

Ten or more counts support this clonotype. The CDR3: CASSRRGFRTYEQYF. CDR3 DNA sequence: TGTGCCAGCAGCCGCAGGGGATTTCGGACCTACGAGCAGTACTTC. The chain carries TRBV12-3 or TRBV12-4 and TRBJ2-7; D possibly corresponds to TRBD1 (6 bases). Trimming shortened V by 6 bases and J by 2 bases, and 17 bases separated the two germline ends. This CDR3 is built from 15 residues.

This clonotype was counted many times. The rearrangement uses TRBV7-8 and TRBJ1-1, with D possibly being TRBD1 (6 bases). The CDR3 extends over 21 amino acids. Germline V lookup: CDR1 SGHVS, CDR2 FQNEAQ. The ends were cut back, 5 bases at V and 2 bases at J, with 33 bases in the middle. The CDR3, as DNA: TGTGCCAGCAGCCCAAGGCTCAAACAGGGTGCAACAAAAGGGCTAAACACTGAAGCTTTCTTT. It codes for CASSPRLKQGATKGLNTEAFF.

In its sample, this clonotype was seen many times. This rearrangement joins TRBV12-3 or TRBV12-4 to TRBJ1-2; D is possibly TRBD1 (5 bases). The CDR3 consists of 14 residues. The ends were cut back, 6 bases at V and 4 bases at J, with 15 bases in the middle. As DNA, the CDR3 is TGTGCCAGCAGCTGGGACCCGCTCGTCTATGGCTACACCTTC. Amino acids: CASSWDPLVYGYTF.

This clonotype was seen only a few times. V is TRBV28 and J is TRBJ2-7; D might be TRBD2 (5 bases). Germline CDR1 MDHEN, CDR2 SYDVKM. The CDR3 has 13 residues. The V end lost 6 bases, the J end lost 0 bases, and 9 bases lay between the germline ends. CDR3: CASRAADSYEQYF. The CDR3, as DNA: TGTGCCAGCAGGGCAGCGGACTCCTACGAGCAGTACTTC.

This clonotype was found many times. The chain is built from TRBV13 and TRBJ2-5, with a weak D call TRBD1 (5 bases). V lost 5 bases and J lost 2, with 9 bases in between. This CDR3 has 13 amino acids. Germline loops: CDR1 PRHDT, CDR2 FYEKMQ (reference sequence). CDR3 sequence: CASSLQEQETQYF. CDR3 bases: TGTGCCAGCAGCCTACAGGAGCAAGAGACCCAGTACTTC.

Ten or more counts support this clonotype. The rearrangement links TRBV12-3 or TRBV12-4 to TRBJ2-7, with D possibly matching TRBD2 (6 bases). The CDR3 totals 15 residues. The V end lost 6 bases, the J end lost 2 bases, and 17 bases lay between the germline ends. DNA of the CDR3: TGTGCCAGCAGGCCGGGTAATAGCGGAACCTACGAGCAGTACTTC. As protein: CASRPGNSGTYEQYF.

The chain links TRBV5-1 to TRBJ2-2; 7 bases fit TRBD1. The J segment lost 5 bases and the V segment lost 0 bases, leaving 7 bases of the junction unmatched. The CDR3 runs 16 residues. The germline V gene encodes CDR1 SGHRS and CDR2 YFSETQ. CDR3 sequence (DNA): TGCGCCAGCAGCTTGGCAACAGGGGTCGAAACCGGGGAGCTGTTTTTT. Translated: CASSLATGVETGELFF.

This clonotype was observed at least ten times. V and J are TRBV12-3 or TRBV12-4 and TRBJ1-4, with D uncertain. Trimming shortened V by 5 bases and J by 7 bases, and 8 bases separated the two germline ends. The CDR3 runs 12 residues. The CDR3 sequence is CASSLGAEKLFF. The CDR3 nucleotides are TGTGCCAGCAGTCTGGGAGCTGAAAAACTGTTTTTT.

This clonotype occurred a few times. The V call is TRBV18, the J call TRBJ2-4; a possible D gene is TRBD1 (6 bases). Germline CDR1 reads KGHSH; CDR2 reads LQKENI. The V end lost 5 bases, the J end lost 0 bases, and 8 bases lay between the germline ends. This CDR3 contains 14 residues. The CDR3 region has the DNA TGTGCCAGCTCAACGGGACAAGCCAAAAACATTCAGTACTTC. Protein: CASSTGQAKNIQYF.

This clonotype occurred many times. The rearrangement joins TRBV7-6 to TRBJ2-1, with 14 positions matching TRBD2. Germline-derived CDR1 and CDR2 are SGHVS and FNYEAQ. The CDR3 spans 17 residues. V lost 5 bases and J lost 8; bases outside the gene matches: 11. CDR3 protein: CASSPLGGLAGEDEQFF. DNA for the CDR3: TGTGCCAGCAGCCCCCTCGGGGGACTAGCGGGAGAGGATGAGCAGTTCTTC.

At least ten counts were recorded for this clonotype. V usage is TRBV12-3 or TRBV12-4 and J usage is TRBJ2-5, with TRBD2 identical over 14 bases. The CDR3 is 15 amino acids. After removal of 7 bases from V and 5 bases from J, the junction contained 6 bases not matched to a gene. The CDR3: CASNRLAGGHETQYF. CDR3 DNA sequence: TGTGCCAGCAACCGACTAGCGGGGGGGCATGAGACCCAGTACTTC.